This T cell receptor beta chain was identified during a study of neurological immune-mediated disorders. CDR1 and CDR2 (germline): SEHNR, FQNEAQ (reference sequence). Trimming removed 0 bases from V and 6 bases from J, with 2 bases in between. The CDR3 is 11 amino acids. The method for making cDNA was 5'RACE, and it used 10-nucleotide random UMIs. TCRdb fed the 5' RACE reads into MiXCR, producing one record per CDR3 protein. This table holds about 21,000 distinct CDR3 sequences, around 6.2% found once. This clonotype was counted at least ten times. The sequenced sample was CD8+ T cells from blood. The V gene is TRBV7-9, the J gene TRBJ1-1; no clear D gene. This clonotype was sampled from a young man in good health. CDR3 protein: CASSLAPEAFF. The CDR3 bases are TGTGCCAGCAGCTTAGCGCCTGAAGCTTTCTTT. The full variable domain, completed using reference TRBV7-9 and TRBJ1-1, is DTGVSQNPRHKITKRGQNVTFRCDPISEHNRLYWYRQTLGQGPEFLTYFQNEAQLEKSRLLSDRFSAERPKGSFSTLEIQRTEQGDSAMYLCASSLAPEAFFGQGTRLTVV.